These 19 T cell receptor beta chains originate from one sample sequenced in a study of T cell repertoires in cytomegalovirus infection. TCRdb re-called the reads with MiXCR, one entry per CDR3 protein. Among 350,000 to 450,000 distinct CDR3 sequences listed, 15% to 20% were seen once. Sequenced input: PBMCs. The receptor set was obtained from a human donor in good health (CMV status not recorded). Some clones in this sample may be carry-over from other donors' samples.

This clonotype has only one observation. This chain uses TRBV4-1 with TRBJ1-1; a weak D match, TRBD1 (5 bases). Per germline, CDR1 MGHRA and CDR2 YSYEKL. This CDR3 region has 16 residues. V lost 2 bases and J lost 0, with 13 bases in between. DNA for the CDR3: TGCGCCAGCAGCCAAACCTTCCGGGACTTGAACACTGAAGCTTTCTTT. It codes for CASSQTFRDLNTEAFF.

This clonotype has at least ten counts. This chain joins TRBV7-2 and TRBJ1-1; D not certain. The length of the CDR3 is 13 residues. V lost 1 base and J lost 5, with 8 bases in between. Germline V gene data show CDR1 as SGHTA and CDR2 as FQGNSA. The chain's CDR3 is CASSLEVYTEAFF. Here the CDR3 DNA reads TGTGCCAGCAGCTTAGAGGTTTATACTGAAGCTTTCTTT. Supplemented by reference TRBV7-2 and TRBJ1-1, the full variable domain reads GAGVSQSPSNKVTEKGKDVELRCDPISGHTALYWYRQSLGQGLEFLIYFQGNSAPDKSGLPSDRFSAERTGGSVSTLTIQRTQQEDSAVYLCASSLEVYTEAFFGQGTRLTVV.

This clonotype was recorded many times. The chain has TRBV7-2 and TRBJ2-3; perhaps TRBD2 as D (6 bases). The germline CDR1 and CDR2 sequences are SGHTA and FQGNSA. Trimming left V 4 bases short and J 3 bases short, with 14 bases between. This CDR3 comprises 15 residues. CDR3 coding DNA: TGTGCCAGCAGCTCCCGACGGGAGACTACAGATACGCAGTATTTT. It yields the protein CASSSRRETTDTQYF. Supplemented by reference TRBV7-2 and TRBJ2-3, the full variable domain reads GAGVSQSPSNKVTEKGKDVELRCDPISGHTALYWYRQSLGQGLEFLIYFQGNSAPDKSGLPSDRFSAERTGGSVSTLTIQRTQQEDSAVYLCASSSRRETTDTQYFGPGTRLTVL.

The chain uses TRBV2 and TRBJ1-5; D is unresolved. V gave up 4 bases and J gave up 7 bases, with 11 bases separating them. This CDR3 spans 13 amino acids. Germline V gene data show CDR1 as SNHLY and CDR2 as FYNNEI. CDR3: CASSVGSRQPQHF. CDR3 DNA: TGTGCCAGCAGTGTTGGCAGCAGACAGCCCCAGCATTTT.

This clonotype was seen ten or more times. The V gene is TRBV7-2, the J gene TRBJ1-3, with TRBD1 as a possible D gene (5 bases). V was trimmed by 8 bases and J by 3 bases, leaving 11 bases between them. The CDR3 runs 13 residues. CDR1 is SGHTA and CDR2 is FQGNSA in the germline V gene. The CDR3 loop is CASAWGFGNTIYF. Written as DNA, the CDR3 is TGTGCCAGCGCTTGGGGGTTTGGAAACACCATATATTTT.

This clonotype was counted many times. The CDR3 loop is CAISKPLAGGPGEQFF. The CDR3 nucleotides read TGTGCCATCAGTAAACCCCTAGCGGGAGGGCCCGGCGAGCAGTTCTTC. This chain links TRBV10-3 with TRBJ2-1; TRBD2 agrees at 12 bases. The CDR3 totals 16 residues. V was clipped by 5 bases and J by 10 bases; unmatched bases: 12. Germline loops: CDR1 ENHRY, CDR2 SYGVKD.

For the CDR3, the DNA is TGTGCCAGCAGCCCCGACAGGGGGACCTACAATGAGCAGTTCTTC. Encoded protein: CASSPDRGTYNEQFF. The chain couples TRBV5-6 to TRBJ2-1, with 9 positions matching TRBD1. Per germline, CDR1 SGHDT and CDR2 YYEEEE. V shed 4 bases and J 2 bases; nucleotides not matched to a gene: 4. There are 15 residues in the CDR3.

This clonotype has ten or more counts. This chain joins TRBV7-7 and TRBJ2-5, with TRBD2 matching over 14 bases. CDR1 is SSHAT, CDR2 FNYEAQ, per germline (reference sequence). The length of the CDR3 is 18 residues. The V gene end was trimmed by 5 bases and the J gene end by 2 bases; junction bases not matched to a gene: 10. CDR3 in amino acids: CASSPGLAGAANQETQYF. CDR3 DNA sequence: TGTGCCAGCAGCCCGGGACTAGCGGGGGCAGCAAATCAAGAGACCCAGTACTTC. The complete variable domain, with remaining parts taken from reference TRBV7-7 and TRBJ2-5, reads GAGVSQSPRYKVTKRGQDVTLRCDPISSHATLYWYQQALGQGPEFLTYFNYEAQPDKSGLPSDRFSAERPEGSISTLTIQRTEQRDSAMYRCASSPGLAGAANQETQYFGPGTRLLVL.

This clonotype showed up just a few times. This chain links TRBV2 with TRBJ2-5; D perhaps matches TRBD1 (6 bases). Germline V gene sequence: CDR1 SNHLY, CDR2 FYNNEI. Trimming pared 7 bases from V and 5 bases from J, leaving 11 bases between. The CDR3 covers 12 residues. The CDR3 region has the DNA TGTGCCAGCACGACAGGCAGCGAGACCCAGTACTTC. Encoded protein: CASTTGSETQYF.

The chain couples TRBV6-2 or TRBV6-3 to TRBJ2-1, with D tentatively TRBD2 (6 bases). This CDR3 region has 13 residues. CDR1 and CDR2 from the germline V gene are MNHEY and SVGEGT. Trimming shortened V by 6 bases and J by 9 bases, and 15 bases separated the two germline ends. CDR3 loop: CASSFHMEGEQFF. In nucleotides, the CDR3 is TGTGCCAGCAGCTTTCATATGGAGGGTGAGCAGTTCTTC.

The table lists this clonotype with a few counts. This chain uses TRBV19 with TRBJ1-1; D is unclear. Trimming stripped 9 bases from V and 0 bases from J, with 8 bases between. This CDR3 contains 12 residues. Germline lookup yields CDR1 LNHDA and CDR2 SQIVND (reference sequence). The CDR3 sequence: CASSQLNTEAFF. The CDR3 nucleotides are TGTGCCAGCAGCCAGTTGAACACTGAAGCTTTCTTT.

This clonotype has just one count. This chain links TRBV24-1 with TRBJ2-3; the D is unclear. V lost 1 base and J lost 0, with 10 bases in between. The CDR3 runs 16 residues. Germline values: CDR1 KGHDR, CDR2 SFDVKD. Here the CDR3 reads CATSDFKAASTDTQYF. The CDR3 region has the DNA TGTGCCACCAGTGATTTTAAGGCGGCTAGCACAGATACGCAGTATTTT.

This clonotype was counted only a few times. The chain combines TRBV29-1 with TRBJ2-3; either TRBD1 or TRBD2 may fit D (5 bases each). The germline gives CDR1 SQVTM, CDR2 ANQGSEA. Trimming shortened V by 6 bases and J by 6 bases, and 16 bases separated the two germline ends. CDR3 size: 13 residues. The CDR3 protein is CSVPGPRRDTQYF. CDR3 in DNA: TGCAGCGTCCCGGGACCGCGCCGGGATACGCAGTATTTT.

The chain links TRBV20-1 to TRBJ2-5; D gene unclear. The CDR3 contains 11 residues. Germline loops: CDR1 DFQATT, CDR2 SNEGSKA (reference sequence). The ends were cut back, 3 bases at V and 4 bases at J, with 6 bases in the middle. The CDR3 loop is CSASVRETQYF. The CDR3, as DNA: TGCAGTGCTAGCGTACGAGAGACCCAGTACTTC.

This chain connects TRBV7-2 to TRBJ2-7; D not certain. Germline V lookup: CDR1 SGHTA, CDR2 FQGNSA. V was trimmed by 5 bases and J by 0 bases, leaving 14 bases between them. CDR3 length equals 15 residues. CDR3 in DNA: TGTGCCAGCAGCCCCCGGACGGCAAGCTCCTACGAGCAGTACTTC. This sequence encodes CASSPRTASSYEQYF.

This clonotype appeared a few times. CDR3 in amino acids: CASSLVGTNTEAFF. The CDR3 DNA reads as TGTGCCAGCAGCTTGGTAGGGACGAACACTGAAGCTTTCTTT. V and J are TRBV5-4 and TRBJ1-1; a possible D gene is TRBD1 (5 bases). Per the germline V gene, CDR1 is SGHNT and CDR2 is YYREEE (reference sequence). Trimming pared 0 bases from V and 1 base from J, leaving 7 bases between. CDR3 size: 14 residues.

This clonotype was seen many times. This chain links TRBV11-2 with TRBJ2-3, with TRBD1 matching over 9 bases. The J segment lost 6 bases and the V segment lost 5 bases, leaving 6 bases of the junction unmatched. CDR1 is SGHAT and CDR2 is FQNNGV in the germline V gene. This CDR3 has 14 amino acids. The CDR3 DNA reads TGTGCCAGCAGCCCCCCGGGACAGGGTGATACGCAGTATTTT. Translated, it gives CASSPPGQGDTQYF. Full variable domain (outside the CDR3, taken from reference TRBV11-2 and TRBJ2-3): EAGVAQSPRYKIIEKRQSVAFWCNPISGHATLYWYQQILGQGPKLLIQFQNNGVVDDSQLPKDRFSAERLKGVDSTLKIQPAKLEDSAVYLCASSPPGQGDTQYFGPGTRLTVL.

This clonotype was seen only a few times. A junction end diverges from the germline sequence, so it may reflect a read error. This chain links TRBV18 with TRBJ1-1; D gene uncertain. The CDR3 covers 15 residues. The germline CDR1 and CDR2 sequences are KGHSH and LQKENI. In nucleotides, the CDR3 is TGTGCCAGCTCGCCGCTTGGTGACCCCTCGGAGGTCAACCTCTGG. As protein: CASSPLGDPSEVNLW.

The chain couples TRBV18 to TRBJ1-1; D is undetermined. The CDR3 consists of 16 residues. With 2 bases removed from V and 2 bases from J, the gap between germline ends came to 15 bases. Germline CDR1 and CDR2: KGHSH and LQKENI. CDR3: CASSPSASSVNTEAFF. CDR3 nucleotide sequence: TGTGCCAGCTCACCATCTGCCTCATCAGTAAACACTGAAGCTTTCTTT.